This T cell receptor (beta chain) comes out of a study of OX40 agonist ivuxolimab in advanced cancers. Across the study: Ivuxolimab is a fully human IgG2 antibody that activates OX40 (CD134).

Study-wide points: At 0.1 to 3.0 mg/kg and by week 6, clonal expansion occurred in CD4+ and CD8+ blood T cells.

The CDR3 runs 12 residues. Per the germline V gene, CDR1 is SGHRS and CDR2 is YFSETQ. The germline V and J ends were trimmed by 7 bases and 6 bases, with 13 bases remaining between them. Profiled with immunoSEQ multiplex PCR; TCRdb holds only in-frame clones, not every one. Of almost 80,000 clones listed, 84% are singletons. Details on this clone: The antigen is unknown.

The sequences come from CD4+ or CD8+ T cells sorted from blood, collected in a trial of the OX40 agonist ivuxolimab. V is TRBV5-1 and J is TRBJ2-5; no definite D call. This TCR derives from an adult with an advanced solid tumor such as melanoma, head and neck, liver or kidney cancer. CDR3 in amino acids: CASSSDHQTQYF. Written as DNA, the CDR3 is TGCGCCAGCTCCTCCGACCACCAGACCCAGTACTTC.